Detailed here is one T cell receptor beta chain. The sample holds a few counts of this clone. Its binding antigen is unknown. The record has no base qualities; no much larger clone is one base away. Other DNA sequences in this specimen translate into the identical CDR3. This specimen comes from a study of shared clonotypes between healthy human individuals (dated by TCRdb to about 2020). For context, the study as a whole: The cohort comprised a couple of women and a few men aged 18 to 49 years. For each donor, three plates each were used for CD4 naive and CD4 memory, two plates were used for CD8 naive, and one plate was used for CD8 memory. To estimate repertoire size and how much clonotypes are shared between individuals, the study performed deep sequencing of blood TCR repertoires from a few healthy adults. Libraries were prepared and TCR repertoires were sequenced by different laboratories using diverse techniques, in order to increase sequencing depth and limit assay-specific biases. Per donor, leukapheresis produced somewhere between about 0.9 and 9.5 billion PBMCs.

Taken from the germline V gene (reference sequence), the CDR1 and CDR2 loops are GTSNPN and SVGIG. Trimming removed 0 bases from V and 1 base from J, leaving 6 bases between the germline ends. There are 13 amino acids in the CDR3, from cysteine to phenylalanine inclusive. Left in the record is the CDR3 DNA by itself, 39 bases read in frame from the first base. The donors were healthy, HIV-negative adults who had no recently reported acute infections or vaccinations. Every donor was a Caucasian adult living in Nashville, Tennessee, USA. CD4+ T cells were enriched by magnetic negative selection; naive cells were then positively selected on CD45RA, and the negative fraction formed the memory subset. Blood was collected by leukapheresis, and PBMCs were isolated by Ficoll-Histopaque density gradient centrifugation and then cryopreserved in liquid nitrogen vapor phase. Purity and quantity of every magnetically sorted T cell population were checked by analytical flow cytometry. From each sorted fraction, genomic DNA was isolated and quantified by UV absorbance on a Nanodrop 2000c.

General study outcomes and caveats: Across several donors, 4.5% to 6.5% of naive CD4, around 3.3% of naive CD8, 2.3% of memory CD4, and about 0.44% of memory CD8 clonotypes were shared. Even with the large sequencing depth, rarefaction of the sorted-subset datasets indicated that sequencing was incomplete. Estimated clonotype richness was generally larger for naive than for memory subsets. Pairwise subsampling indicated that sequencing depth was expected to affect the degree of clonotype sharing among donors. Only blood was sampled, and tissue TCR repertoires likely differ from those in blood. The genetic and exposure-history diversity represented was limited by the small number of donors. Higher generation probabilities were observed for clonotypes shared by all four sorted-subset donors than for non-shared clonotypes.

Using the deep immunoSEQ assay, TCR CDR3 regions were amplified from genomic DNA by multiplex PCR. For each cell subset, the extracted genomic DNA was distributed evenly across all wells of several immunoSEQ 96-well plates, and each plate served as one replicate. Each replicate PCR for sorted subsets received around 200 ng genomic DNA, equal to about 29,000 T cell genomes. The purified libraries were quantified using a Qubit 3.0 fluorometer, sized with a Bioanalyzer 2100, and then quantified again using the KAPA Library Quantification kit. Each immunoSEQ 96-well plate was sequenced on its own single-read 150-cycle Illumina NextSeq 550 flow cell. Regarding the original processing steps: Because the immunoSEQ output included only junctional sequences and no quality scores, the filtering could not be the same as the filtering used for full-length reads. To assign V/J genes and CDR3, sequences were annotated against IMGT germline references using PyIR, a Python wrapper for IgBLAST v1.9. Reads were removed for weak V/J assignments (E-value above 1e-6), missing CDR3, stop codons, out-of-frame junctions, or ambiguous translated residues. V3J clonotypes were defined as sequences sharing an identical inferred V gene, J gene, and CDR3 amino acid sequence. Percentage overlap between repertoires was computed as shared unique clonotypes divided by the size of the smaller repertoire. RTK rarefaction, the Chao1 estimator, and Recon v2.1 estimates of unobserved clonotypes were used to assess repertoire richness. Generation probabilities for all TCRbeta clonotypes obtained by the gDNA method from four donors were computed using OLGA. TCRdb obtained this table from immuneACCESS and retained in-frame rearrangements with V and J assigned. These tables miss some clones; where compared with another copy, unresolved V genes account for less than half of the shortfall, and the remainder is unexplained. V and J calls and clone size are those listed in that table; D and trimming were worked out from the DNA. For this sample the table gives millions of clones, of which approximately 94% were detected only once. The ten largest clones take up 0.14% of the sample.

Sequenced: naive CD4+ T cells sorted from blood. The cell subset or site label of this sample denotes: CD45RA+ positively selected. The chain was built from TRBV30 and TRBJ1-1; the D gene identity is not certain. The TCR sequence derives from a man between 18 and 35 years old in good health. The CDR3 protein sequence reads: CAWSVTRNTEAFF. Here is the DNA: TGTGCCTGGAGTGTAACGAGGAACACTGAAGCTTTCTTT.